A selection of T cell receptor beta chains follows, all from one sample in a study of T cells in Graves' hyperthyroidism and ophthalmopathy. TCRdb re-analysed the multiplex PCR reads in MiXCR, keeping a single row per CDR3 protein. This sample has roughly 700,000 distinct CDR3 sequences, with 35% found just once. Input material: blood. These receptors were obtained from a woman aged 40 to 50 with Graves' hyperthyroidism. CDR3s include the opening cysteine and the closing phenylalanine or tryptophan. A D gene is named only where the DNA matches it firmly. Clone sizes are given selectively: once, few, many, or a class where the clone is expanded.

CDR3 length,J gene,V gene,D gene,clone size,CDR3 protein,CDR3 DNA
14,TRBJ2-3,TRBV7-9,.,.,CASSFGGPIDTQYF,TGTGCCAGCAGCTTCGGGGGGCCTATAGATACGCAGTATTTT
13,TRBJ1-2,TRBV16,.,few,CASSQSTGNGYTF,TGTGCCAGCAGCCAATCAACAGGGAATGGCTACACCTTC
16,TRBJ1-1,TRBV5-5,.,.,CASSLIKYVLNTEAFF,TGTGCCAGCAGCCTTATAAAGTATGTCCTCAACACTGAAGCTTTCTTT
11,TRBJ1-2,TRBV11-2,.,many,CASRQNYGYTF,TGTGCCAGCAGGCAAAACTATGGCTACACCTTC
17,TRBJ1-6,TRBV7-9,TRBD1,.,CASSLATGESYNSPLHF,TGTGCCAGCAGCTTAGCGACAGGGGAAAGCTATAATTCACCCCTCCACTTT
17,TRBJ1-1,TRBV5-1,TRBD1,.,CASSNPTRGTGSTEAFF,TGCGCCAGCAGCAATCCAACCCGGGGGACAGGGTCGACTGAAGCTTTCTTT
12,TRBJ2-7,TRBV19,.,many,CASSPGAYEQYF,TGCGCCAGCAGTCCCGGGGCCTACGAGCAGTACTTC
17,TRBJ1-2,TRBV15,TRBD1,many,CATSREPWTGFNYGYTF,TGTGCCACCAGCAGAGAACCGTGGACAGGCTTTAACTATGGCTACACCTTC
13,TRBJ2-5,TRBV29-1,.,many,CSVDLAQGSTQYF,TGCAGCGTTGATTTGGCGCAGGGCTCGACCCAGTACTTC
15,TRBJ1-5,TRBV10-3,.,.,CAISETGGGGQPQHF,TGTGCCATCAGTGAAACTGGGGGAGGGGGTCAGCCCCAGCATTTT
15,TRBJ2-2,TRBV10-3,.,.,CAISARGTGHGELFF,TGTGCCATCAGTGCTAGAGGCACGGGCCACGGGGAGCTGTTTTTT
13,TRBJ2-5,TRBV24-1,TRBD2,.,CATSLAGKETQYF,TGTGCCACCAGTTTAGCGGGGAAAGAGACCCAGTACTTC
12,TRBJ1-1,TRBV19,.,.,CASSIWGGKAFF,TGTGCCAGTAGTATTTGGGGGGGAAAGGCTTTCTTT
11,TRBJ1-2,TRBV10-3,.,.,CAISDRYGYTF,TGTGCCATCAGTGACCGTTATGGCTACACCTTC
15,TRBJ2-2,TRBV5-1,.,many,CASSKAGTNTGELFF,TGCGCCAGCAGTAAGGCGGGGACCAACACCGGGGAGCTGTTTTTT
17,TRBJ2-2,TRBV9,.,.,CAGSPPTGFANTGELFF,TGTGCCGGCAGCCCGCCTACAGGATTCGCGAACACCGGGGAGCTGTTTTTT
15,TRBJ1-1,TRBV7-2,.,few,CASSLEERGATEAFF,TGTGCCAGCAGCTTAGAGGAAAGGGGGGCGACTGAAGCTTTCTTT
17,TRBJ2-7,TRBV7-9,TRBD1,.,CASSLVGGGQGTYEQYF,TGTGCCAGCAGCTTAGTGGGGGGAGGACAGGGAACCTACGAGCAGTACTTC
16,TRBJ2-7,TRBV5-5,.,few,CASSLAGPATTYEQYF,TGTGCCAGCAGCTTGGCTGGACCCGCGACTACTTACGAGCAGTACTTC
17,TRBJ2-5,TRBV25-1,TRBD2,.,CASSARLAGGPSETQYF,TGTGCCAGCAGTGCTCGTCTAGCGGGGGGGCCGTCGGAGACCCAGTACTTC
13,TRBJ1-1,TRBV29-1,.,many,CSAQDLGNTEAFF,TGCAGCGCTCAAGACCTCGGGAACACTGAAGCTTTCTTT
11,TRBJ2-5,TRBV7-2,.,many,CASSSPLGQYF,TGTGCCAGCAGCTCCCCTTTGGGCCAGTACTTC
17,TRBJ2-6,TRBV6-6,.,many,CASSYRQATSGANVLTF,TGTGCCAGCAGTTACCGGCAGGCCACCTCTGGGGCCAACGTCCTGACTTTC
12,TRBJ1-5,TRBV6-5,.,.,CASGFSNQPQHF,TGTGCCAGCGGCTTTAGCAATCAGCCCCAGCATTTT
14,TRBJ2-7,TRBV28,.,.,CASSLPLQAYEQYF,TGTGCCAGCAGTTTGCCCCTTCAGGCCTACGAGCAGTACTTC
16,TRBJ1-3,TRBV25-1,.,.,CASSYRGLGSGNTIYF,TGTGCCAGCAGTTACCGGGGACTCGGCTCTGGAAACACCATATATTTT
14,TRBJ2-7,TRBV29-1,TRBD1,many,CSVAGTGLTYEQYF,TGCAGCGTTGCCGGGACAGGGTTAACCTACGAGCAGTACTTC
15,TRBJ2-5,TRBV4-2,.,few,CASSQDSQGRETQYF,TGTGCCAGCAGCCAAGACAGTCAGGGGCGGGAGACCCAGTACTTC
15,TRBJ2-5,TRBV7-9,.,many,CASSLAPRVQETQYF,TGTGCCAGCAGCTTAGCGCCCAGGGTACAAGAGACCCAGTACTTC
15,TRBJ2-7,TRBV7-9,TRBD2,few,CASSPSGDYYYDAYF,TGTGCCAGCAGTCCCTCGGGGGACTACTACTACGATGCGTACTTC
13,TRBJ1-1,TRBV15,.,many,CATSGALDTEAFF,TGTGCCACCAGCGGGGCCCTAGACACTGAAGCTTTCTTT